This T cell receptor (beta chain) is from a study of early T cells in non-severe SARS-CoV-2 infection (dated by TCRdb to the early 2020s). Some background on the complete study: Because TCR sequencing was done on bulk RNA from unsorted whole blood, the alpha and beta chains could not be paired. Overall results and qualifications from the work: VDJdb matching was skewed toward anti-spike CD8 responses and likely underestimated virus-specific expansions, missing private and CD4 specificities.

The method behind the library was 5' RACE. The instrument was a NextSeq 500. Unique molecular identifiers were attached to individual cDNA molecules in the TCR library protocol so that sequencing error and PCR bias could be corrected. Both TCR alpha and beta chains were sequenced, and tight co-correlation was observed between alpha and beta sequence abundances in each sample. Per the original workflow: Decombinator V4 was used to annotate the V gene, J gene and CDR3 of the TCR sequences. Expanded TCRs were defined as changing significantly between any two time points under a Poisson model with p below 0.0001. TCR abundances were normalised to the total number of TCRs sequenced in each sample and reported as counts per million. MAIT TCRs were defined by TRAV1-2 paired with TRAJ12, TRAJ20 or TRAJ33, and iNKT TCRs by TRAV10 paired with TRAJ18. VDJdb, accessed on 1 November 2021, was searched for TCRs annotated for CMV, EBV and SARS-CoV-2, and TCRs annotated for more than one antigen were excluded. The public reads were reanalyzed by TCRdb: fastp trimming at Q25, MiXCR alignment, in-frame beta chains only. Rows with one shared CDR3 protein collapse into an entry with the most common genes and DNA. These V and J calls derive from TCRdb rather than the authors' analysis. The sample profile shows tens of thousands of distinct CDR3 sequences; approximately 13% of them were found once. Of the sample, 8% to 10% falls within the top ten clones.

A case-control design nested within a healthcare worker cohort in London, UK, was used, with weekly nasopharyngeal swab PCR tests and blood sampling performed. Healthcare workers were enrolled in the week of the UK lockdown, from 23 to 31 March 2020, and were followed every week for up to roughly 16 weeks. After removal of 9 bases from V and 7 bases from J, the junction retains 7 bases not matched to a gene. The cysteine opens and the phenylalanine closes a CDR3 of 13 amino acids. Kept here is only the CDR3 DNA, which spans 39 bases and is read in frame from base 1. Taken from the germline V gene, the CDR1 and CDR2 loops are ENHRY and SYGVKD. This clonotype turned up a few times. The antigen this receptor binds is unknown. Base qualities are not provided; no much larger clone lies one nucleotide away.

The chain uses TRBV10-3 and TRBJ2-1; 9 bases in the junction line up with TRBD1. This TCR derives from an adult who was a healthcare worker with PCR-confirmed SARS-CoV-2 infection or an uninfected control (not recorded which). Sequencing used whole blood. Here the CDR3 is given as CAILPGQGNEQFF. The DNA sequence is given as TGTGCCATACTCCCGGGACAGGGTAATGAGCAGTTCTTC.